A single sample gave rise to the 23 T cell receptor beta chains below, sequenced in a study of shared clonotypes between healthy human individuals. Clones were read by immunoSEQ multiplex PCR, and TCRdb kept only the in-frame ones, dropping some. Of 2 million to 2.5 million clones listed, just over 90% are singletons. The sample comprised naive CD4+ T cells from PBMCs. As for subset: CD45RA+ positively selected. The source of these receptors is a man between 18 and 29 years old in good health. Some clones in this sample may be carry-over from other donors' samples.

The chain couples TRBV2 to TRBJ1-2; D is unresolved. In germline, CDR1 is SNHLY, CDR2 FYNNEI. Trimming shortened V by 3 bases and J by 7 bases, and 12 bases separated the two germline ends. The CDR3 loop spans 13 amino acids. This chain's CDR3 is CASSEPGKSGYTF. The CDR3 DNA sequence: TGTGCCAGCAGTGAGCCGGGCAAGTCTGGCTACACCTTC.

This clone is a singleton in its sample. This rearrangement joins TRBV5-3 to TRBJ2-2; 8 bases map to TRBD2. TRBV5-3 is identified as an open reading frame with a role that is uncertain. Trimming at V came to 0 bases and at J to 4 bases, leaving 23 bases not matched to a gene. This CDR3 spans 22 amino acids. DNA of the CDR3: TGTGCCAGAAGCTTGGGCAAGGTACTAGCGGAACGAAGGGTATTGTTCACCGGGGAGCTGTTTTTT. It yields the protein CARSLGKVLAERRVLFTGELFF.

This sequence joins TRBV7-2 and TRBJ1-5; 8 bases agree with TRBD1. V dropped 1 base and J dropped 6; count of bases not matched to a gene: 11. Germline V CDR1 and CDR2: SGHTA, FQGNSA. The length of the CDR3 is 17 residues. CDR3 coding DNA: TGTGCCAGCAGCTTAGGACGGGACAGGTCGGCGAGTCAGCCCCAGCATTTT. It encodes CASSLGRDRSASQPQHF.

The rearrangement links TRBV11-3 to TRBJ2-7; D remains unclear. Per germline, CDR1 SGHNT and CDR2 YENEEA. This CDR3 is 13 amino acids long. The V end was cut by 3 bases, the J end by 7 bases, with 13 bases between. CDR3 loop: CASSLLSVSEQYF. DNA for the CDR3: TGTGCCAGCAGCTTGCTGAGCGTCTCTGAGCAGTACTTC. Variable domain in full (rest from reference TRBV11-3 and TRBJ2-7): EAGVVQSPRYKIIEKKQPVAFWCNPISGHNTLYWYLQNLGQGPELLIRYENEEAVDDSQLPKDRFSAERLKGVDSTLKIQPAELGDSAVYLCASSLLSVSEQYFGPGTRLTVT.

This clone was observed a single time. The genes are TRBV6-1 and TRBJ2-1, with TRBD1 matching over 9 bases. CDR1 is MNHNS and CDR2 is SASEGT in the germline V gene. The CDR3 contains 17 residues. V was clipped by 2 bases and J by 6 bases; unmatched bases: 11. The chain's CDR3 is CASSEQFGETGGNEQFF. The DNA of the CDR3 is TGTGCCAGCAGTGAACAGTTTGGAGAGACAGGGGGCAATGAGCAGTTCTTC.

V usage is TRBV6-5 and J usage is TRBJ2-3; TRBD2 aligns across 8 bases. The CDR3 covers 15 residues. V shed 8 bases, J shed 5 bases, and the junction held 12 bases outside the gene matches. Per the germline V gene, CDR1 is MNHEY and CDR2 is SVGAGI. DNA of the CDR3: TGTGCCAGCCGTCGGACGGGAGGGCCAAAAGATACGCAGTATTTT. It is translated as CASRRTGGPKDTQYF.

This sequence joins TRBV6-1 and TRBJ1-2; D ambiguous. The germline CDR1 and CDR2 sequences are MNHNS and SASEGT. V dropped 4 bases and J dropped 8 bases, with 14 bases sitting between them. This CDR3 comprises 13 residues. CDR3 region: CASSVLGSQGYTF. CDR3 sequence (DNA): TGTGCCAGCAGTGTTCTAGGGAGTCAAGGCTACACCTTC.

This chain joins TRBV4-2 and TRBJ2-3; D is ambiguous. The CDR3 is 15 residues long. V lost 1 base and J lost 1, with 9 bases in between. Germline CDR1 LGHNA, CDR2 YNFKEQ. The CDR3 region has the DNA TGTGCCAGCAGCCAAGGCACCCTGGGCACAGATACGCAGTATTTT. Protein product: CASSQGTLGTDTQYF.

The V and J genes are TRBV4-2 and TRBJ2-2; 7 bases agree with TRBD2. J gave up 4 bases and V 2 bases, and 10 bases lay outside the gene matches. The CDR3 covers 17 residues. Germline V gene sequence: CDR1 LGHNA, CDR2 YNFKEQ. The DNA for the CDR3 is TGTGCCAGCAGCCAACCCATGGCGGGAGAACGCACCGGGGAGCTGTTTTTT. This sequence encodes CASSQPMAGERTGELFF.

V usage is TRBV7-6 and J usage is TRBJ1-6; 9 nucleotides line up with TRBD1. Trimming removed 5 bases from V and 7 bases from J; junction bases left unmatched: 6. Looked up from germline, CDR1 is SGHVS and CDR2 is FNYEAQ. The CDR3 contains 15 residues. Here the CDR3 DNA reads TGTGCCAGCAGCCGCACCGGGACAGGGAATTCACCCCTCCACTTT. Translation gives CASSRTGTGNSPLHF.

The rearrangement joins TRBV5-1 to TRBJ2-5, with 11 bases that match TRBD1. Germline CDR1 reads SGHRS; CDR2 reads YFSETQ. CDR3 size: 16 residues. V lost 5 bases and J lost 2; bases outside the gene matches: 8. The CDR3 loop is CASRPGTGGGQETQYF. Here the CDR3 DNA reads TGCGCCAGCAGGCCTGGGACAGGGGGAGGGCAAGAGACCCAGTACTTC.

Only one count was recorded for this clone. The genes are TRBV2 and TRBJ1-2; D is uncertain. Trimming removed 7 bases at V and 2 bases at J, with 14 bases between. CDR3 length equals 14 residues. Germline V CDR1 and CDR2: SNHLY, FYNNEI. The CDR3 sequence is CASKTQTQNYGYTF. CDR3 DNA: TGTGCCAGCAAGACACAGACACAAAACTATGGCTACACCTTC. The full variable domain, in which reference TRBV2 and TRBJ1-2 provide the parts outside the CDR3, is EPEVTQTPSHQVTQMGQEVILRCVPISNHLYFYWYRQILGQKVEFLVSFYNNEISEKSEIFDDQFSVERPDGSNFTLKIRSTKLEDSAMYFCASKTQTQNYGYTFGSGTRLTVV.

V is TRBV6-5 and J is TRBJ2-1; a possible D gene is TRBD2 (6 bases). CDR1 and CDR2 from the germline V gene are MNHEY and SVGAGI. CDR3 size: 15 residues. Trimming took off 8 bases at V and 0 bases at J, with 14 bases between the two ends. The CDR3 loop reads CASAGPPSSYNEQFF. The CDR3 region has the DNA TGTGCCAGCGCGGGGCCGCCAAGCTCCTACAATGAGCAGTTCTTC.

This chain links TRBV18 with TRBJ2-5; D ambiguous. V lost 4 bases and J 4 bases, leaving 10 bases between the germline ends. Germline assignment: CDR1 KGHSH and CDR2 LQKENI. The length of the CDR3 is 13 residues. The CDR3 nucleotides are TGTGCCAGCTCACTCTATATCGGAGAGACCCAGTACTTC. Protein: CASSLYIGETQYF.

The CDR3 protein is CASRKSGTGANEQFF. CDR3 nucleotide sequence: TGTGCCAGCAGAAAGTCGGGGACAGGGGCTAATGAGCAGTTCTTC. This sequence joins TRBV7-2 and TRBJ2-1; 10 bases map to TRBD1. V was clipped by 6 bases and J by 7 bases; unmatched bases: 9. The CDR3 consists of 15 residues. Germline values: CDR1 SGHTA, CDR2 FQGNSA. Complete variable domain (other parts from reference TRBV7-2 and TRBJ2-1): GAGVSQSPSNKVTEKGKDVELRCDPISGHTALYWYRQSLGQGLEFLIYFQGNSAPDKSGLPSDRFSAERTGGSVSTLTIQRTQQEDSAVYLCASRKSGTGANEQFFGPGTRLTVL.

The chain combines TRBV30 with TRBJ1-6; D is possibly TRBD1 (6 bases). The length of the CDR3 is 15 residues. Trimming left V 2 bases short and J 2 bases short, with 10 bases between. Germline V gene lookup returns CDR1 GTSNPN and CDR2 SVGIG (reference sequence). The CDR3 DNA follows: TGTGCCTGGAGTATGGGGGCAGCCTATAATTCACCCCTCCACTTT. This codes for CAWSMGAAYNSPLHF. Supplemented by reference TRBV30 and TRBJ1-6, the full variable domain reads SQTIHQWPATLVQPVGSPLSLECTVEGTSNPNLYWYRQAAGRGLQLLFYSVGIGQISSEVPQNLSASRPQDRQFILSSKKLLLSDSGFYLCAWSMGAAYNSPLHFGNGTRLTVT.

The chain links TRBV30 to TRBJ2-5; 9 nucleotides agree with TRBD2. This CDR3 spans 15 amino acids. The germline V gene has CDR1 GTSNPN and CDR2 SVGIG (reference sequence). The V segment lost 1 base and the J segment 2 bases; nucleotides outside the gene matches: 5. Here the CDR3 reads CAWSGWREGQETQYF. The DNA of the CDR3 is TGTGCCTGGAGTGGCTGGCGGGAGGGGCAAGAGACCCAGTACTTC.

The V call is TRBV28, the J call TRBJ2-4, with D tentatively TRBD2 (6 bases). The germline V gene has CDR1 MDHEN and CDR2 SYDVKM. V shed 3 bases and J shed 2 bases, with 11 bases lying between them. CDR3 length equals 15 residues. The CDR3 nucleotides are TGTGCCAGCAGTTTGATTGCGGGATCCAAAAACATTCAGTACTTC. Residues: CASSLIAGSKNIQYF.

This sequence joins TRBV10-3 and TRBJ2-5, with 7 bases aligning to TRBD1. The CDR3 is 15 residues long. CDR1 and CDR2 (germline): ENHRY, SYGVKD. V dropped 0 bases and J dropped 2; count of bases not matched to a gene: 3. DNA for the CDR3: TGTGCCATCAGTGAGTCGGGACAGCCACAAGAGACCCAGTACTTC. This codes for CAISESGQPQETQYF.

The chain has TRBV4-2 and TRBJ1-1, with TRBD1 as a possible D gene (5 bases). Germline loops: CDR1 LGHNA, CDR2 YNFKEQ. The CDR3 runs to 17 residues. V gave up 0 bases and J gave up 0 bases, with 14 bases separating them. CDR3 sequence reads: CASSQDRRGGVNTEAFF. CDR3 DNA sequence: TGTGCCAGCAGCCAAGATAGGAGGGGAGGGGTGAACACTGAAGCTTTCTTT.

V is TRBV28 and J is TRBJ1-6, with D maybe TRBD1 (6 bases). Germline V gene sequence: CDR1 MDHEN, CDR2 SYDVKM. This CDR3 spans 15 amino acids. Trimming removed 5 bases from V and 6 bases from J, with 14 bases in between. The CDR3 protein is CASSTPQQGNSPLHF. The CDR3 DNA is TGTGCCAGCAGTACCCCACAACAGGGTAATTCACCCCTCCACTTT.

The V gene is TRBV27, the J gene TRBJ1-5; weak D call: TRBD1 (6 bases). V lost 6 bases, J lost 3 bases, and 18 bases lay in between. The CDR3 is 16 amino acids. Germline V gene lookup returns CDR1 MNHEY and CDR2 SMNVEV (reference sequence). In nucleotides, the CDR3 is TGTGCCAGCAGCCGGGCGTACGGGGGCTACAATCAGCCCCAGCATTTT. This translates into CASSRAYGGYNQPQHF.

This sequence joins TRBV9 and TRBJ2-1, with D possibly TRBD1 on 6 matching bases. The germline V and J ends were trimmed by 5 bases and 4 bases, with 10 bases remaining between them. The CDR3 has 13 amino acids. Germline V gene data show CDR1 as SGDLS and CDR2 as YYNGEE. CDR3 nucleotide sequence: TGTGCCAGCAGTATAGGACAGTACAATGAGCAGTTCTTC. It specifies CASSIGQYNEQFF.